The next 29 T cell receptor beta chains were all read from a single sample in a study of cytomegalovirus exposure and HLA in healthy donors. Use of 60 Vbeta and 13 Jbeta primers characterized the PCR. The data were produced by immunoSEQ multiplex PCR, yet TCRdb's version contains in-frame clones alone and is incomplete. The sample lists approximately 130,000 clones, over 60% seen once, with about 1.8% in the top ten. The sequenced material came from PBMCs. The receptors shown here come from a female donor in good health and CMV-seropositive.

V and J are TRBV7-9 and TRBJ2-5; tentative D call: TRBD2 (5 bases). This CDR3 has 15 residues. V shed 5 bases and J shed 5 bases, with 18 bases lying between them. Germline V gene data show CDR1 as SEHNR and CDR2 as FQNEAQ (reference sequence). Written as DNA, the CDR3 is TGTGCCAGCAGCCTCCTCCTGTGGGAGTTTGAGACCCAGTACTTC. It translates to CASSLLLWEFETQYF. Drawing the rest from reference TRBV7-9 and TRBJ2-5, the complete variable domain is DTGVSQNPRHKITKRGQNVTFRCDPISEHNRLYWYRQTLGQGPEFLTYFQNEAQLEKSRLLSDRFSAERPKGSFSTLEIQRTEQGDSAMYLCASSLLLWEFETQYFGPGTRLLVL.

The V and J genes are TRBV2 and TRBJ1-5; D is possibly TRBD1 (5 bases). The CDR3 spans 14 residues. In germline, CDR1 is SNHLY, CDR2 FYNNEI. The V gene lost 4 bases and the J gene lost 7 bases, with 14 bases spanning the gap. CDR3 sequence: CASSVGQGGQPQHF. CDR3 DNA: TGTGCCAGCAGTGTCGGGCAGGGAGGACAGCCCCAGCATTTT.

The V call is TRBV6-6, the J call TRBJ1-2, with unresolved D. This CDR3 is 14 amino acids long. The germline V gene encodes CDR1 MNHNY and CDR2 SVGAGI (reference sequence). V lost 7 bases, J lost 4 bases, and 16 bases lay in between. The CDR3 DNA is TGTGCCAGCACCCCGGGGAACACCGGCTATGGCTACACCTTC. The encoded protein is CASTPGNTGYGYTF.

The V gene is TRBV5-6, the J gene TRBJ1-4; tentatively, D is TRBD1 (6 bases). The CDR3 length is 16 residues. V was clipped by 5 bases and J by 0 bases, with 14 bases between them. Germline V gene sequence: CDR1 SGHDT, CDR2 YYEEEE. The CDR3 DNA follows: TGTGCCAGCAGGGCCTATGGGGGCGCAACTAATGAAAAACTGTTTTTT. It yields the protein CASRAYGGATNEKLFF.

The chain links TRBV6-5 to TRBJ2-3; TRBD2 might be the D (6 bases). This CDR3 contains 16 residues. V was trimmed by 2 bases and J by 1 base, leaving 13 bases between them. Germline lookup yields CDR1 MNHEY and CDR2 SVGAGI. In DNA form, the CDR3 reads TGTGCCAGCAGTTACAAGGCGGGAACGGGCACAGATACGCAGTATTTT. Translating it yields CASSYKAGTGTDTQYF.

In nucleotides, the CDR3 is TGTGCCAGTAGTGGAAGTTTCTGGGCTGATGAAAAACTGTTTTTT. Its protein product is CASSGSFWADEKLFF. The chain recombines TRBV19 with TRBJ1-4; no firm D call. This CDR3 is built from 15 residues. V lost 5 bases, J lost 6 bases, and 16 bases lay in between. Germline V gene lookup returns CDR1 LNHDA and CDR2 SQIVND (reference sequence).

The CDR3, as DNA: TGCGCCAGCAGCTTTACTAGCGGTACCTACGAGCAGTACTTC. It yields the protein CASSFTSGTYEQYF. The V and J genes are TRBV5-1 and TRBJ2-7; 8 nucleotides line up with TRBD2. This CDR3 has 14 residues. Germline V gene sequence: CDR1 SGHRS, CDR2 YFSETQ. V lost 2 bases and J lost 2; bases outside the gene matches: 3.

This clone was seen only a few times. The chain recombines TRBV2 with TRBJ2-3; 7 nucleotides match TRBD2. Germline CDR1 and CDR2: SNHLY and FYNNEI. CDR3 size: 16 residues. V lost 4 bases to trimming and J lost 0 bases; unmatched junction nucleotides: 7. This chain's CDR3 is CASSAWGTTSTDTQYF. The DNA of the CDR3 is TGTGCCAGCAGTGCTTGGGGGACTACCAGCACAGATACGCAGTATTTT.

The chain recombines TRBV2 with TRBJ1-1; D gene uncertain. There are 11 residues in the CDR3. The V and J ends lost 5 bases and 11 bases respectively, with 12 bases between them. The germline gives CDR1 SNHLY, CDR2 FYNNEI. The CDR3, as DNA: TGTGCCAGCAGTTTAACCGAGCGGGCTTTCTTT. It specifies CASSLTERAFF.

This chain joins TRBV5-1 and TRBJ1-6; D ambiguous. The germline CDR1 and CDR2 sequences are SGHRS and YFSETQ. Trimming shortened V by 4 bases and J by 6 bases, and 8 bases separated the two germline ends. CDR3 size: 13 residues. The CDR3 DNA is TGCGCCAGCAGCAGAGAAAGTAATTCACCCCTCCACTTT. Translation gives CASSRESNSPLHF.

The V call is TRBV13, the J call TRBJ2-7; D may be TRBD2 (7 bases). Trimming shortened V by 1 base and J by 0 bases, and 10 bases separated the two germline ends. This CDR3 region has 15 residues. Looked up from germline, CDR1 is PRHDT and CDR2 is FYEKMQ (reference sequence). The CDR3 DNA follows: TGTGCCAGCAGCTTAGCGGGGGGCAGCTCCTACGAGCAGTACTTC. Translating gives CASSLAGGSSYEQYF.

The chain links TRBV23-1 to TRBJ2-7, with 7 bases identical to TRBD1. TRBV23-1 is noted as an ORF with a role that remains uncertain. V lost 8 bases and J lost 4; bases outside the gene matches: 8. CDR3 length equals 13 residues. CDR3 DNA sequence: TGCGCCAGCGGGCACAGGGGACCATACGAGCAGTACTTC. Encoded protein: CASGHRGPYEQYF.

This chain joins TRBV7-2 and TRBJ2-3; TRBD2 matches at 10 bases. V shed 4 bases and J 2 bases; nucleotides not matched to a gene: 12. Germline CDR1 reads SGHTA; CDR2 reads FQGNSA. The CDR3 consists of 18 residues. CDR3 sequence: CASSSKRRLAGYTDTQYF. CDR3 bases: TGTGCCAGCAGCTCGAAAAGACGACTAGCGGGTTACACAGATACGCAGTATTTT.

Comments on this clone: Other DNA sequences in this specimen translate into the identical CDR3. The chain combines TRBV11-3 with TRBJ1-1; maybe TRBD1 (5 bases). Per germline, CDR1 SGHNT and CDR2 YENEEA. This CDR3 is built from 14 residues. V gave up 3 bases and J gave up 1 base, with 9 bases separating them. CDR3 in amino acids: CASSLDNTNTEAFF. Here the CDR3 DNA reads TGTGCCAGCAGCTTGGACAACACGAACACTGAAGCTTTCTTT.

The V and J genes are TRBV5-4 and TRBJ2-5; 7 bases align to TRBD2. This CDR3 spans 17 amino acids. V lost 3 bases, J lost 2 bases, and 13 bases stayed unmatched. Germline V gene sequence: CDR1 SGHNT, CDR2 YYREEE (reference sequence). CDR3 in amino acids: CASSSGLGGSSQETQYF. CDR3 DNA sequence: TGTGCCAGCAGCTCTGGGCTGGGCGGGAGTTCGCAAGAGACCCAGTACTTC. The whole variable domain, remainder taken from reference TRBV5-4 and TRBJ2-5, is ETGVTQSPTHLIKTRGQQVTLRCSSQSGHNTVSWYQQALGQGPQFIFQYYREEENGRGNFPPRFSGLQFPNYSSELNVNALELDDSALYLCASSSGLGGSSQETQYFGPGTRLLVL.

This chain connects TRBV6-5 to TRBJ1-6; possible D gene TRBD1, 5 bases. Germline CDR1 reads MNHEY; CDR2 reads SVGAGI. The CDR3 covers 14 residues. Trimming removed 6 bases from V and 8 bases from J, with 14 bases in between. The CDR3 loop reads CASSHPWGDSPLHF. CDR3 coding DNA: TGTGCCAGCAGCCACCCATGGGGGGATTCACCCCTCCACTTT.

V is TRBV5-4 and J is TRBJ1-1; D gene uncertain. The CDR3 length is 14 residues. V lost 1 base, J lost 6 bases, and 13 bases lay in between. Germline V lookup: CDR1 SGHNT, CDR2 YYREEE (reference sequence). The CDR3 DNA is TGTGCCAGCAGCTTGATAACTACATCCTCTGAAGCTTTCTTT. Its translation: CASSLITTSSEAFF.

V and J are TRBV5-1 and TRBJ2-3; a weak D match, TRBD2 (7 bases). The ends were cut back, 4 bases at V and 6 bases at J, with 21 bases in the middle. The CDR3 is 16 amino acids. Germline CDR1 reads SGHRS; CDR2 reads YFSETQ. The CDR3 reads CASSRASGRGVDTQYF. The CDR3 DNA is TGCGCCAGCAGCAGGGCTAGCGGAAGGGGGGTTGATACGCAGTATTTT.

The chain carries TRBV18 and TRBJ1-3; D is unclear. The germline CDR1 and CDR2 sequences are KGHSH and LQKENI. The CDR3 has 14 amino acids. V lost 3 bases and J 0 bases, leaving 6 bases between the germline ends. Written as DNA, the CDR3 is TGTGCCAGCTCACCGGAGAACTCTGGAAACACCATATATTTT. Protein product: CASSPENSGNTIYF.

The V and J genes are TRBV6-5 and TRBJ1-4; 8 nucleotides line up with TRBD1. The trim removed 6 bases at V and 10 bases at J, leaving 13 bases unmatched. This CDR3 spans 15 amino acids. CDR1 is MNHEY and CDR2 is SVGAGI in the germline V gene. In nucleotides, the CDR3 is TGTGCCAGCAGAGCCCCCGGACAGGGTTTGGGAAAACTGTTTTTT. Its protein is CASRAPGQGLGKLFF.

V is TRBV7-9 and J is TRBJ1-2, with D hard to call. The CDR3 runs 13 residues. The germline V gene encodes CDR1 SEHNR and CDR2 FQNEAQ (reference sequence). The ends were cut back, 0 bases at V and 8 bases at J, with 10 bases in the middle. CDR3 in amino acids: CASSLAGRNGYTF. Here the CDR3 DNA reads TGTGCCAGCAGCTTAGCGGGCAGGAACGGCTACACCTTC.

This chain joins TRBV19 and TRBJ1-5, with D uncertain. V was cut by 2 bases and J by 4 bases, with 12 bases left in between. The CDR3 extends over 15 amino acids. Germline V gene sequence: CDR1 LNHDA, CDR2 SQIVND (reference sequence). CDR3 sequence (DNA): TGTGCCAGTAGTATACCTAATCCCAGGAATCAGCCCCAGCATTTT. It codes for CASSIPNPRNQPQHF.

V usage is TRBV6-5 and J usage is TRBJ2-7; 7 bases are shared with TRBD2. The germline V gene encodes CDR1 MNHEY and CDR2 SVGAGI. The junction had 8 bases not matched to a gene; V was cut back by 8 bases and J by 4 bases. The CDR3 covers 13 residues. This CDR3 is CASVTREGYEQYF. The CDR3 DNA sequence: TGTGCCAGCGTAACGAGGGAGGGATACGAGCAGTACTTC.

This clone was detected once. The chain recombines TRBV11-3 with TRBJ2-7; D is uncertain. This CDR3 spans 13 amino acids. Trimming removed 1 base at V and 3 bases at J, with 7 bases between. Per the germline V gene, CDR1 is SGHNT and CDR2 is YENEEA. The CDR3 region is CASSLAENYEQYF. The CDR3 DNA sequence: TGTGCCAGCAGCTTAGCGGAGAACTACGAGCAGTACTTC.

The chain carries TRBV7-9 and TRBJ1-3; no clear D gene. V shed 1 base and J shed 8 bases, with 9 bases lying between them. The CDR3 is 13 amino acids. CDR1 and CDR2 from the germline V gene are SEHNR and FQNEAQ (reference sequence). The CDR3 spells CASSLGLGDTIYF. DNA for the CDR3: TGTGCCAGCAGCTTAGGGCTTGGTGACACCATATATTTT.

Of note for this clone: Other DNA sequences in this specimen translate into the identical CDR3. The rearrangement joins TRBV18 to TRBJ2-2; 7 nucleotides agree with TRBD1. V shed 3 bases and J 4 bases; nucleotides not matched to a gene: 2. The CDR3 covers 14 residues. Germline V CDR1 and CDR2: KGHSH, LQKENI. The CDR3 DNA is TGTGCCAGCTCACCGCCAGGGGGCACCGGGGAGCTGTTTTTT. Amino acids: CASSPPGGTGELFF.

V usage is TRBV6-1 and J usage is TRBJ2-2; D possibly corresponds to TRBD1 (5 bases). Germline V gene lookup returns CDR1 MNHNS and CDR2 SASEGT. This CDR3 contains 15 residues. Trimming left V 2 bases short and J 6 bases short, with 13 bases between. The DNA for the CDR3 is TGTGCCAGCAGTGAATTTGTGGGGCAGGCCGGGGAGCTGTTTTTT. This sequence encodes CASSEFVGQAGELFF.

This clone was seen only a few times. The chain has TRBV6-5 and TRBJ1-1; D is ambiguous. V shed 6 bases and J shed 2 bases, with 7 bases lying between them. Germline-derived CDR1 and CDR2 are MNHEY and SVGAGI. The CDR3 spans 12 residues. CDR3 sequence reads: CASSPYNTEAFF. CDR3 DNA sequence: TGTGCCAGCAGCCCCTATAACACTGAAGCTTTCTTT.

This chain joins TRBV28 and TRBJ2-7; 13 nucleotides match TRBD2. The CDR3 covers 15 residues. Germline values: CDR1 MDHEN, CDR2 SYDVKM. V trimming: 2 bases; J trimming: 10 bases; junction bases outside the gene matches: 8. This CDR3 reads CASSLNPGTSGIQYF. In DNA form, the CDR3 reads TGTGCCAGCAGTTTAAACCCCGGGACTAGCGGGATACAGTACTTC.